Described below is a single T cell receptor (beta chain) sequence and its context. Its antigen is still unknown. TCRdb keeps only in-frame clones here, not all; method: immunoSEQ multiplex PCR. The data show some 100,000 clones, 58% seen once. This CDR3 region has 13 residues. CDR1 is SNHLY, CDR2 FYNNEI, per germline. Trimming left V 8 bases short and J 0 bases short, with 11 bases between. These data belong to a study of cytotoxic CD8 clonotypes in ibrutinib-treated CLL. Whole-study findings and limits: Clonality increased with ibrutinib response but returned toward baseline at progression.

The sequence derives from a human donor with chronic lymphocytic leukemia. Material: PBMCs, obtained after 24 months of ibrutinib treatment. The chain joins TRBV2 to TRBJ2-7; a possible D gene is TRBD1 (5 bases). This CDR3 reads CASGAPSSYEQYF. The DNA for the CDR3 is TGTGCCAGCGGGGCGCCTAGCTCCTACGAGCAGTACTTC.